This T cell receptor beta chain emerged from a study of T cells after yellow fever vaccination. The germline V gene encodes CDR1 MNHEY and CDR2 SVGEGT. This CDR3 has 14 amino acids. The V gene end was trimmed by 6 bases and the J gene end by 4 bases; junction bases not matched to a gene: 7. TCRdb re-derived calls from the 5' RACE reads in MiXCR, one entry per CDR3 protein. The table has approximately 510,000 distinct CDR3 sequences, around a fifth seen once. This clonotype was seen a few times. The sequencing used PBMCs, collected roughly 20 days after the first yellow fever vaccination. This sequence originates from a man in his late teens or twenties who received the YFV17D yellow fever vaccine. The rearrangement joins TRBV6-2 or TRBV6-3 to TRBJ2-3; 7 nucleotides line up with TRBD2. The CDR3 loop reads CASRTSGGPDTQYF. The CDR3 DNA reads as TGTGCCAGCAGGACCTCGGGGGGACCAGATACGCAGTATTTT.